This is a list of T cell receptor beta chains from one sample in a study of blood T cell repertoires in COVID-19. Only in-frame clones appear in the TCRdb table, and some are missing; sequencing was by immunoSEQ multiplex PCR. Of fewer than 35,000 clones in the sample, 80% to 95% were seen once. Sequenced material: peripheral blood. The receptors come from a man between 60 and 70 years old with acute or convalescent COVID-19. Both conserved end residues are part of each CDR3. The D gene is left open where the match is weak. Part of the rows lack a size; the others show once, few, many or a class for expanded clones.

j_call d_call clone_size v_call cdr3_aa cdr3_nt
TRBJ1-1 - - TRBV10-3 CAIGSRIVRGGTEAFF TGTGCCATCGGGTCTCGGATAGTACGAGGTGGCACTGAAGCTTTCTTT
TRBJ1-2 - - TRBV7-9 CASSLRDYGYTF TGTGCCAGCAGCTTACGGGACTATGGCTACACCTTC
TRBJ1-1 TRBD1 - TRBV6-6 CASGVPTGVMNTEAFF TGTGCCAGCGGGGTCCCCACAGGGGTAATGAACACTGAAGCTTTCTTT
TRBJ2-7 - - TRBV5-1 CASSFGPREGSYEQYF TGCGCCAGCAGCTTTGGACCTCGGGAAGGCTCCTACGAGCAGTACTTC
TRBJ2-5 TRBD1 once TRBV7-2 CASSTRQGSETQYF TGTGCCAGCAGCACCCGACAGGGCTCTGAGACCCAGTACTTC
TRBJ2-3 - - TRBV6-2/TRBV6-3 CASSYWRESTDTQYF TGTGCCAGCAGTTACTGGAGAGAAAGCACAGATACGCAGTATTTT
TRBJ1-1 - - TRBV6-2/TRBV6-3 CASSYTTGNTEAFF TGTGCCAGCAGTTACACGACAGGGAACACTGAAGCTTTCTTT
TRBJ1-1 - once TRBV3-1/TRBV3-2 CASGTYMNTEAFF TGTGCCAGCGGGACATACATGAACACTGAAGCTTTCTTT
TRBJ2-1 TRBD1 - TRBV7-6 CASSLGAPGTGYNEQFF TGTGCCAGCAGCTTAGGGGCCCCCGGGACAGGCTACAATGAGCAGTTCTTC
TRBJ2-1 - - TRBV6-1 CASSEMLGGGPDNEQFF TGTGCCAGCAGTGAAATGTTAGGGGGAGGGCCGGACAATGAGCAGTTCTTC
TRBJ2-1 TRBD2 - TRBV23-1 CASGGLEDNEQFF TGCGCCAGCGGCGGACTAGAAGACAATGAGCAGTTCTTC
TRBJ1-5 - once TRBV6-2/TRBV6-3 CASSYQGVQPQHF TGTGCCAGCAGTTACCAAGGGGTTCAGCCCCAGCATTTT
TRBJ1-1 TRBD1 few TRBV14 CASSQARTGTAFF TGTGCCAGCAGCCAAGCTCGGACAGGTACAGCTTTCTTT
TRBJ2-2 - - TRBV19 CASRLDGTNTGELFF TGTGCCAGTAGGCTAGACGGAACGAACACCGGGGAGCTGTTTTTT
TRBJ1-2 TRBD1 few TRBV7-2 CASSLARGQGDNYGYTF TGTGCCAGCAGCTTAGCGAGGGGACAGGGAGACAACTATGGCTACACCTTC
TRBJ2-3 - - TRBV7-9 CASSASGRDTQYF TGTGCCAGCAGCGCGAGCGGAAGGGATACGCAGTATTTT
TRBJ2-7 - - TRBV19 CASSIHWVEGNEQYF TGTGCCAGTAGTATTCATTGGGTGGAGGGTAACGAGCAGTACTTC
TRBJ2-1 TRBD2 - TRBV29-1 CSAWGGVAGSSYNEQFF TGCAGCGCCTGGGGTGGAGTAGCGGGGTCCTCCTACAATGAGCAGTTCTTC
TRBJ2-5 TRBD1 - TRBV19 CASMRIQGKGETQYF TGTGCCAGTATGAGGATACAGGGGAAGGGGGAGACCCAGTACTTC
TRBJ2-5 - - TRBV6-1 CASSELRRETQYF TGTGCCAGCAGTGAATTACGGAGGGAGACCCAGTACTTC
TRBJ2-7 TRBD2 - TRBV2 CASKLAKYEQYF TGTGCCAGCAAACTAGCGAAGTACGAGCAGTACTTC
TRBJ1-1 TRBD1 - TRBV7-2 CASSEGGWNTEAFF TGTGCCAGCAGCGAAGGGGGCTGGAACACTGAAGCTTTCTTT
TRBJ1-6 TRBD1 - TRBV7-9 CASSLVRGQSPLHF TGTGCCAGCAGCTTAGTCAGGGGGCAATCACCCCTCCACTTT
TRBJ1-2 - once TRBV6-2/TRBV6-3 CASSYSMGTNYGYTF TGTGCCAGCAGTTACTCGATGGGCACGAACTATGGCTACACCTTC
TRBJ1-1 TRBD1 - TRBV6-5 CASSVTGGDTEAFF TGTGCCAGCAGCGTCACAGGGGGGGACACTGAAGCTTTCTTT
TRBJ1-2 - once TRBV5-6 CASSLSAVRGYTF TGTGCCAGCAGCTTGAGCGCCGTTCGGGGCTACACCTTC
TRBJ2-1 - - TRBV7-9 CASSLEGPYNEQFF TGTGCCAGCAGCTTAGAGGGGCCCTACAATGAGCAGTTCTTC
TRBJ2-6 - - TRBV7-3 CASSPPISGANVLTF TGTGCCAGCAGCCCACCTATCTCTGGGGCCAACGTCCTGACTTTC
TRBJ1-1 TRBD1 - TRBV6-5 CASSYSGQVSTEAFF TGTGCCAGCAGTTACTCAGGACAGGTCAGCACTGAAGCTTTCTTT
TRBJ1-4 - - TRBV19 CASSPFWEGEKLFF TGTGCCAGTAGTCCTTTCTGGGAGGGTGAAAAACTGTTTTTT
TRBJ1-4 - - TRBV5-6 CASSSQGYVAEKLFF TGTGCCAGCAGCTCTCAGGGATATGTGGCTGAAAAACTGTTTTTT
TRBJ2-1 TRBD2 - TRBV9 CASSPVPNLAGGYNEQFF TGTGCCAGCAGCCCCGTTCCCAACTTAGCGGGAGGATACAATGAGCAGTTCTTC
TRBJ2-1 - - TRBV19 CASSIGPGSYNEQFF TGTGCCAGTAGTATAGGCCCGGGATCCTACAATGAGCAGTTCTTC
TRBJ2-1 TRBD2 - TRBV18 CASSPKAGASYNEQFF TGTGCCAGCTCACCTAAAGCGGGAGCGTCCTACAATGAGCAGTTCTTC
TRBJ2-5 TRBD2 - TRBV5-1 CASSTLAGGETQYF TGCGCCAGCAGCACGTTAGCGGGAGGAGAGACCCAGTACTTC
TRBJ2-2 TRBD1 - TRBV25-1 CASSDSPGQGSGELFF TGTGCCAGCAGTGACTCGCCGGGACAGGGGTCCGGGGAGCTGTTTTTT
TRBJ2-2 - - TRBV7-2 CASSFRRAGTGELFF TGTGCCAGCAGCTTCAGGCGGGCGGGCACCGGGGAGCTGTTTTTT
TRBJ2-1 TRBD1 - TRBV5-1 CASYRGTGALNEQFF TGCGCCAGCTACCGGGGGACAGGGGCCCTCAATGAGCAGTTCTTC
TRBJ2-3 - - TRBV4-1 CASSPRRQGTFTDTQYF TGCGCCAGCAGCCCCCGACGGCAGGGTACATTCACAGATACGCAGTATTTT
TRBJ2-1 - - TRBV12-3/TRBV12-4 CASSPQMGGQFF TGTGCCAGCAGTCCACAGATGGGGGGGCAGTTCTTC
TRBJ1-5 - - TRBV19 CASSDDGSNQPQHF TGTGCCAGTAGCGACGACGGGAGCAATCAGCCCCAGCATTTT
TRBJ2-7 - - TRBV4-2 CASSQNGGSAYEQYF TGTGCCAGCAGCCAAAATGGTGGCAGCGCCTACGAGCAGTACTTC
TRBJ2-5 TRBD2 - TRBV5-1 CASKREEETQYF TGCGCCAGCAAACGGGAGGAAGAGACCCAGTACTTC
TRBJ2-5 TRBD2 once TRBV10-3 CAISESGLAGVTETQYF TGTGCCATCAGTGAGTCGGGACTAGCGGGAGTCACAGAGACCCAGTACTTC
TRBJ1-5 - once TRBV5-1 CASSPNTGPNQPQHF TGCGCCAGCAGCCCTAACACAGGCCCCAATCAGCCCCAGCATTTT
TRBJ1-2 - - TRBV11-3 CASSPGGPANYGYTF TGTGCCAGCAGCCCCGGGGGGCCAGCTAACTATGGCTACACCTTC
TRBJ2-1 TRBD2 - TRBV2 CASSRLAGELYNEQFF TGTGCCAGCAGTCGACTAGCGGGAGAGCTCTACAATGAGCAGTTCTTC
TRBJ1-4 - - TRBV4-2 CASSQAGGSTNEKLFF TGTGCCAGCAGCCAAGCCGGCGGATCAACTAATGAAAAACTGTTTTTT
TRBJ2-2 TRBD1 - TRBV11-2 CASSLGRGYTGELFF TGTGCCAGCAGCTTAGGCAGGGGGTACACCGGGGAGCTGTTTTTT
TRBJ1-2 - once TRBV5-1 CASSQETVNYGYTF TGCGCCAGCAGCCAGGAGACAGTGAACTATGGCTACACCTTC
TRBJ2-3 - few TRBV7-9 CASSSSQGLLRWTDTQYF TGTGCCAGCAGCTCTTCTCAAGGACTATTAAGGTGGACAGATACGCAGTATTTT
TRBJ1-3 TRBD1 - TRBV11-2 CASSPIKGAGNTIYF TGTGCCAGCAGCCCCATTAAGGGGGCCGGAAACACCATATATTTT
TRBJ1-1 - - TRBV6-5 CAGEVGNTEAFF TGTGCCGGGGAGGTAGGGAACACTGAAGCTTTCTTT
TRBJ2-3 TRBD1 - TRBV19 CASSIKGTGPWGTDTQYF TGTGCCAGTAGTATAAAGGGGACAGGACCTTGGGGCACAGATACGCAGTATTTT
TRBJ2-1 TRBD2 - TRBV29-1 CSAISGRAERNEQFF TGCAGCGCCATCAGCGGGAGGGCCGAGAGGAATGAGCAGTTCTTC
TRBJ1-1 TRBD1 - TRBV5-4 CASSYQGAQAEAFF TGTGCCAGCAGCTATCAGGGGGCGCAGGCTGAAGCTTTCTTT
TRBJ1-2 - once TRBV11-2 CASSLGARGPGVGYTF TGTGCCAGCAGCTTAGGCGCACGGGGCCCAGGGGTTGGCTACACCTTC
TRBJ2-1 - - TRBV9 CASSVGVHNEQFF TGTGCCAGCAGCGTAGGAGTTCACAATGAGCAGTTCTTC
TRBJ1-2 TRBD1 - TRBV4-2 CASSQAGQGLGYGYTF TGTGCCAGCAGCCAAGCGGGACAGGGGCTTGGCTATGGCTACACCTTC